This TCR beta chain stems from a study of Graves' ophthalmopathy and Graves' hyperthyroidism. Regarding the study as a whole: Sensitivity reached 87.88% and specificity about 80% for a 13-signature model separating ophthalmopathy from stable hyperthyroidism. The model predicted ophthalmopathy progression with 70.59% sensitivity and around 72% specificity. Thyroid clonotypes that were expanded above 0.001 frequency mostly also appeared in blood.

With regard to this clonotype: What it binds is unknown.

The CDR3 runs 15 residues. Trimming took 0 bases from V and 2 from J, leaving 5 bases between them. CDR1 is LNHDA, CDR2 SQIVND, per germline (reference sequence). Scientists amplified the TCR beta CDR3 regions from RNA transcripts. Second-round multiplex PCR came after a first-round RT-PCR that employed HTBI primers. TCRdb reanalysed the multiplex PCR reads using MiXCR and keeps one entry per CDR3 protein. There are hundreds of thousands of distinct CDR3 sequences in the sample; approximately 40% occur only once, and approximately 46% lies in the top ten. Exclusion criteria comprised other autoimmune diseases, uncontrolled infections, pregnancy or lactation in patients.

This clonotype originated in an adult man with Graves' ophthalmopathy. The genes are TRBV19 and TRBJ2-6; D remains unclear. Sequenced sample: peripheral blood. The CDR3 region is CASSIDSPGANVLTF. The CDR3 DNA sequence: TGTGCCAGTAGTATAGACAGCCCTGGGGCCAACGTCCTGACTTTC.